This T cell receptor (beta chain) was observed in a study of blood T cells in healthy people across ages. This clonotype was seen at least ten times. Primed by a sample-barcoded 5' primer and a J-beta primer mix, a second PCR proceeded for about 6 to 11 cycles. Each CDR3 protein gets one entry after TCRdb re-called the 5' RACE reads with MiXCR. The data show 1.5 million to 2 million distinct CDR3 sequences, roughly 28% seen once. CDR1 and CDR2 from the germline V gene are SGHRS and YFSETQ. The CDR3 loop spans 19 amino acids. J was trimmed by 0 bases and V by 3 bases; bases with no gene match: 7. V is TRBV5-1 and J is TRBJ2-1, with 15 bases aligning to TRBD2. Sequencing input: blood. This TCR derives from a young woman in good health. CDR3 bases: TGCGCCAGCAGCTGGGGGACTAGCGGGGGGCCCAGCTCCTACAATGAGCAGTTCTTC. Protein: CASSWGTSGGPSSYNEQFF.